This T cell receptor beta chain comes out of a study of T cells after yellow fever vaccination. Study outcomes and limitations: After the booster, approximately 96% of CD4 and more than 85% of CD8 primary-response clones were re-detected. On re-exposure, the response was weaker but peaked faster, at day 5 versus 15. Shared CD4/CD8 clonotypes were a small share, likely from convergent recombination.

Using its own MiXCR run on the 5' RACE reads, TCRdb lists one record per CDR3 protein. The sample shows about 73,000 distinct CDR3 sequences, almost 8% of them seen only once. Note on this clonotype: The antigen is unknown.

The clonotype comes from a man younger than 45 who received the YFV17D yellow fever vaccine. The sample consisted of CD8+ T cells sorted from PBMCs, taken on the day of the yellow fever booster vaccination.

The CDR3 bases are TGTGCCACAAAACAGGGAACCTACGAGCAGTACTTC. This gives the protein CATKQGTYEQYF. The rearrangement uses TRBV6-2 or TRBV6-3 and TRBJ2-7, with D possibly matching TRBD1 (6 bases). This CDR3 has 12 amino acids. The V end was cut by 10 bases, the J end by 2 bases, with 12 bases between. The V gene's germline CDR1 is MNHEY and CDR2 SVGEGT.